Below are 19 T cell receptor beta chains sequenced from a single sample in a study of cytomegalovirus exposure and HLA in healthy donors. Produced via immunoSEQ multiplex PCR; TCRdb's table is partial and in-frame only. The sample holds some 110,000 clones; about 93% are singletons and the top ten take approximately 1.3%. The sequenced sample was PBMCs. The receptors were gathered from a woman under 30 in good health and CMV-seronegative.

V and J are TRBV5-1 and TRBJ2-3; maybe TRBD1 (6 bases). Trimming stripped 4 bases from V and 4 bases from J, with 10 bases between. CDR3 length: 13 residues. Germline values: CDR1 SGHRS, CDR2 YFSETQ. CDR3 nucleotide sequence: TGCGCCAGCAGCACGCAGGGGTCAGATACGCAGTATTTT. Amino acid sequence: CASSTQGSDTQYF.

V and J are TRBV21-1 and TRBJ2-7; the D call in the table, TRBD1, was not verified against the DNA. TRBV21-1 corresponds to a pseudogene. The CDR3 length is 9 residues. The chain's CDR3 is CASTIEQYF. CDR3 DNA: TGTGCCAGCACCATCGAGCAGTACTTC.

The V call is TRBV7-9, the J call TRBJ1-1; 9 positions agree with TRBD1. Germline V gene lookup returns CDR1 SEHNR and CDR2 FQNEAQ (reference sequence). There are 14 residues in the CDR3. V was pared by 1 base and J by 8 bases, with 5 bases of the junction left unmatched. CDR3 bases: TGTGCCAGCAGCTTAGAGCTGGGACAGGGAGAAGCTTTCTTT. It specifies CASSLELGQGEAFF.

The V call is TRBV9, the J call TRBJ2-2; TRBD2 matches at 14 bases. The V and J ends lost 0 bases and 6 bases, in that order; junction bases with no gene match: 4. CDR3 length equals 17 residues. The germline V gene encodes CDR1 SGDLS and CDR2 YYNGEE. CDR3 bases: TGTGCCAGCAGCGTAGAGGGACTAGCGGGAGCGGCCGGGGAGCTGTTTTTT. Translating gives CASSVEGLAGAAGELFF.

The sample holds one count of this clone. The chain carries TRBV5-1 and TRBJ2-2; D may be TRBD1 (7 bases). The germline CDR1 and CDR2 sequences are SGHRS and YFSETQ. The CDR3 consists of 17 residues. Trimming shortened V by 0 bases and J by 4 bases, and 16 bases separated the two germline ends. This CDR3 is CASSLAEGARGTGELFF. CDR3 in DNA: TGCGCCAGCAGCTTGGCCGAGGGGGCGCGGGGCACCGGGGAGCTGTTTTTT. The entire variable domain, with the rest obtained from reference TRBV5-1 and TRBJ2-2, is as follows: KAGVTQTPRYLIKTRGQQVTLSCSPISGHRSVSWYQQTPGQGLQFLFEYFSETQRNKGNFPGRFSGRQFSNSRSEMNVSTLELGDSALYLCASSLAEGARGTGELFFGEGSRLTVL.

The rearrangement links TRBV5-4 to TRBJ2-5, with D possibly matching TRBD1 (6 bases). Trimming stripped 0 bases from V and 4 bases from J, with 13 bases between. Germline-derived CDR1 and CDR2 are SGHNT and YYREEE (reference sequence). The CDR3 sequence is 15 residues long. The CDR3 DNA is TGTGCCAGCAGCTTGGCAGGGGCGGAAGGAGAGACCCAGTACTTC. Amino acids: CASSLAGAEGETQYF.

The chain has TRBV28 and TRBJ2-3; 7 bases line up with TRBD2. J gave up 0 bases and V 0 bases, and 3 bases lay outside the gene matches. Per germline, CDR1 MDHEN and CDR2 SYDVKM. This CDR3 has 16 amino acids. The CDR3 sequence: CASSLWEAGSTDTQYF. The CDR3 DNA reads TGTGCCAGCAGTTTATGGGAAGCGGGAAGCACAGATACGCAGTATTTT.

This chain connects TRBV6-5 to TRBJ2-3; 8 nucleotides agree with TRBD2. The CDR3 consists of 15 residues. The trim removed 7 bases at V and 7 bases at J, leaving 13 bases unmatched. From germline, CDR1 is MNHEY and CDR2 SVGAGI. The CDR3 here is CASTEYSGSINTQYF. The DNA of the CDR3 is TGTGCCAGCACCGAGTACAGCGGGAGTATAAATACGCAGTATTTT.

The V and J genes are TRBV11-2 and TRBJ1-6; D remains unclear. There are 12 residues in the CDR3. V was pared by 7 bases and J by 13 bases, with 14 bases between. From germline, CDR1 is SGHAT and CDR2 FQNNGV. Here the CDR3 DNA reads TGTGCCAGCACCCCTCGAGGAGGGCCCCTCCACTTT. It specifies CASTPRGGPLHF.

The V gene is TRBV11-2, the J gene TRBJ2-1, with 9 bases identical to TRBD2. V lost 6 bases to trimming and J lost 15 bases; unmatched junction nucleotides: 9. This CDR3 region has 12 residues. Germline CDR1 reads SGHAT; CDR2 reads FQNNGV. CDR3 amino acids: CASSFSGSPSFF. DNA for the CDR3: TGTGCCAGCAGTTTTAGCGGGAGCCCTTCGTTCTTC.

V usage is TRBV2 and J usage is TRBJ1-5; TRBD1 matches 9 bases. Germline V CDR1 and CDR2: SNHLY, FYNNEI. The CDR3 is 15 amino acids. The J segment lost 2 bases and the V segment lost 4 bases, leaving 3 bases of the junction unmatched. The CDR3 sequence: CASSVRTGGNQPQHF. CDR3 bases: TGTGCCAGCAGTGTCAGGACAGGGGGCAATCAGCCCCAGCATTTT.

The rearrangement joins TRBV6-6 to TRBJ1-1, with a possible D match to TRBD1 (6 bases). Trimming cost V 1 base and J 11 bases, with 11 bases left between them. CDR1 MNHNY and CDR2 SVGAGI come from the germline V gene (reference sequence). There are 12 residues in the CDR3. The CDR3 sequence is CASSYWGGGAFF. CDR3 bases: TGTGCCAGCAGTTACTGGGGGGGCGGCGCTTTCTTT.

The V and J genes are TRBV7-9 and TRBJ2-1, with a tentative D call TRBD1 (5 bases). The CDR3 sequence is 16 residues long. Trimming removed 5 bases at V and 6 bases at J, with 20 bases between. Germline V gene sequence: CDR1 SEHNR, CDR2 FQNEAQ (reference sequence). In DNA form, the CDR3 reads TGTGCCAGCAGCCTCTCCAGGGCAAACGTACTCAATGAGCAGTTCTTC. This sequence encodes CASSLSRANVLNEQFF.

The V and J genes are TRBV7-9 and TRBJ2-3; D is ambiguous. The CDR3 totals 14 residues. V gave up 0 bases and J gave up 6 bases, with 10 bases separating them. Germline CDR1 reads SEHNR; CDR2 reads FQNEAQ (reference sequence). Here the CDR3 reads CASSLARSFDTQYF. CDR3 coding DNA: TGTGCCAGCAGCTTAGCGCGATCGTTCGATACGCAGTATTTT.

The chain recombines TRBV2 with TRBJ2-1, with 8 positions matching TRBD2. V gave up 0 bases and J gave up 0 bases; unmatched junction bases: 7. In germline, CDR1 is SNHLY, CDR2 FYNNEI. This CDR3 is 18 amino acids long. As DNA, the CDR3 is TGTGCCAGCAGTGAAGCAGCCAGCGGGGGAACCTCCTACAATGAGCAGTTCTTC. Its protein is CASSEAASGGTSYNEQFF.

The chain uses TRBV5-4 and TRBJ1-2; 9 positions agree with TRBD1. The CDR3 runs 15 residues. V dropped 0 bases and J dropped 4; count of bases not matched to a gene: 4. Germline V gene data show CDR1 as SGHNT and CDR2 as YYREEE (reference sequence). In nucleotides, the CDR3 is TGTGCCAGCAGCTTGGGACAGGGGGGCATCTATGGCTACACCTTC. Translation: CASSLGQGGIYGYTF.

DNA of the CDR3: TGTGCCAACCGGGAGACAGCGACAAATTCACCCCTCCACTTT. Translated: CANRETATNSPLHF. The chain carries TRBV21-1 and TRBJ1-6. TRBV21-1 is a documented pseudogene. This CDR3 comprises 14 residues.

The chain recombines TRBV10-2 with TRBJ2-7, with 7 bases aligning to TRBD1. This CDR3 spans 14 amino acids. Germline V gene data show CDR1 as WSHSY and CDR2 as SAAADI. V lost 3 bases to trimming and J lost 5 bases; unmatched junction nucleotides: 7. The CDR3 coding sequence is TGCGCCAGCAGTGACCTTGGACAGGTTAACGAGCAGTACTTC. Residues: CASSDLGQVNEQYF.

J is TRBJ1-2 and V is TRBV6-1, with 12 nucleotides matching TRBD1. V gave up 10 bases and J gave up 7 bases; unmatched junction bases: 7. This CDR3 comprises 13 residues. In germline, CDR1 is MNHNS, CDR2 SASEGT. The CDR3 region is CATVGQGAGGYTF. The CDR3 bases are TGTGCCACCGTGGGACAGGGGGCCGGTGGCTACACCTTC.